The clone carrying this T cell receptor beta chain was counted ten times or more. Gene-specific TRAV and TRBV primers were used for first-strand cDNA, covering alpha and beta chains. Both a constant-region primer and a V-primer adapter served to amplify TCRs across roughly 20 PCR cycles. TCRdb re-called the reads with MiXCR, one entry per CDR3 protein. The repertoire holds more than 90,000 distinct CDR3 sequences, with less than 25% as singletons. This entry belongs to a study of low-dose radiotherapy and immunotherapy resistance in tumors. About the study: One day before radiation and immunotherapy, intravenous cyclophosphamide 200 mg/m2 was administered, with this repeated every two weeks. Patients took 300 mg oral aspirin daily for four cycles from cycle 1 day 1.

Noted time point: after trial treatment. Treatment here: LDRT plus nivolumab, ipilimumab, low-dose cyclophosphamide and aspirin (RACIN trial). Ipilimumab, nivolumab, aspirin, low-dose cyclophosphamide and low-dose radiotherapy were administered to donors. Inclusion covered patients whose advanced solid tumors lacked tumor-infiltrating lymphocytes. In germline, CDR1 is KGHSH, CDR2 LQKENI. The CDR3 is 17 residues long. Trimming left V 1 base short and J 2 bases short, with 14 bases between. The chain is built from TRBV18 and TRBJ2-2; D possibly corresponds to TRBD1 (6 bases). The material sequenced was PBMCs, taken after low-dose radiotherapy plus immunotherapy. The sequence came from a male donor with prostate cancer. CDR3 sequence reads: CASSPRGSGQNTGELFF. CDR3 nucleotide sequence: TGTGCCAGCTCACCACGAGGGTCGGGACAAAACACCGGGGAGCTGTTTTTT.